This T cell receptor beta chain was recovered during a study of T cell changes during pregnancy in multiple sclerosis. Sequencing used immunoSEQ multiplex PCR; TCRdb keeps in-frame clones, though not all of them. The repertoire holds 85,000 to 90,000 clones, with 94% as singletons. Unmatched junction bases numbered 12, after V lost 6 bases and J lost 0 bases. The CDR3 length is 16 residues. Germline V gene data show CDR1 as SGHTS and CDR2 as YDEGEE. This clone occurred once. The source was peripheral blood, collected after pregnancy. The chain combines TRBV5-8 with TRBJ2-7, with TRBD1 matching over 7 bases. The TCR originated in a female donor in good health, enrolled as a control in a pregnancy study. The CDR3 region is CASNNPGQYHSYEQYF. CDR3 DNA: TGTGCCAGCAACAATCCGGGACAGTACCACTCCTACGAGCAGTACTTC.